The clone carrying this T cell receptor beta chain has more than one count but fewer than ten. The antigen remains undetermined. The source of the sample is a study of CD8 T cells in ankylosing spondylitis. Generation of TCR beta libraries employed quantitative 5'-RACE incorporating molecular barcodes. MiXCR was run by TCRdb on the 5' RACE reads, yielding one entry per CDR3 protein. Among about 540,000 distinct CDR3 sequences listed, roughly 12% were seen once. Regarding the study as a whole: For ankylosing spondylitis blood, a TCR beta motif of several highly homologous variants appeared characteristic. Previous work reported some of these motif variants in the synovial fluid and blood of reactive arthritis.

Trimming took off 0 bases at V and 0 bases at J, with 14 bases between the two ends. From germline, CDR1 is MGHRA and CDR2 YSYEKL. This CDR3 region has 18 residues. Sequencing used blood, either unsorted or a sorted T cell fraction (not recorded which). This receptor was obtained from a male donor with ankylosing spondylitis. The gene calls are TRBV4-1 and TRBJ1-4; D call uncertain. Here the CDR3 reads CASSQDLPVTTTNEKLFF. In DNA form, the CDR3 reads TGCGCCAGCAGCCAAGATCTTCCGGTAACTACAACTAATGAAAAACTGTTTTTT.